The clone carrying this T cell receptor (beta chain) has only a few counts. This sample was included in a study of identifying expanded T cells in peripheral blood. Clones were sequenced by immunoSEQ multiplex PCR, and TCRdb holds only the in-frame ones, with some missing. The sample lists tens of thousands of clones, about four fifths occurring once. The V and J ends lost 7 bases and 6 bases, in that order; junction bases with no gene match: 15. There are 15 residues in the CDR3. Germline CDR1 reads MDHEN; CDR2 reads SYDVKM. This clonotype was obtained from a person aged 18 to 75 in good health. The sequencing sample was made of blood. The chain combines TRBV28 with TRBJ2-7, with TRBD1 matching over 7 bases. CDR3 in amino acids: CASTSLGTAVREQYF. CDR3 DNA sequence: TGTGCCAGCACCTCACTCGGGACAGCCGTGCGCGAGCAGTACTTC.